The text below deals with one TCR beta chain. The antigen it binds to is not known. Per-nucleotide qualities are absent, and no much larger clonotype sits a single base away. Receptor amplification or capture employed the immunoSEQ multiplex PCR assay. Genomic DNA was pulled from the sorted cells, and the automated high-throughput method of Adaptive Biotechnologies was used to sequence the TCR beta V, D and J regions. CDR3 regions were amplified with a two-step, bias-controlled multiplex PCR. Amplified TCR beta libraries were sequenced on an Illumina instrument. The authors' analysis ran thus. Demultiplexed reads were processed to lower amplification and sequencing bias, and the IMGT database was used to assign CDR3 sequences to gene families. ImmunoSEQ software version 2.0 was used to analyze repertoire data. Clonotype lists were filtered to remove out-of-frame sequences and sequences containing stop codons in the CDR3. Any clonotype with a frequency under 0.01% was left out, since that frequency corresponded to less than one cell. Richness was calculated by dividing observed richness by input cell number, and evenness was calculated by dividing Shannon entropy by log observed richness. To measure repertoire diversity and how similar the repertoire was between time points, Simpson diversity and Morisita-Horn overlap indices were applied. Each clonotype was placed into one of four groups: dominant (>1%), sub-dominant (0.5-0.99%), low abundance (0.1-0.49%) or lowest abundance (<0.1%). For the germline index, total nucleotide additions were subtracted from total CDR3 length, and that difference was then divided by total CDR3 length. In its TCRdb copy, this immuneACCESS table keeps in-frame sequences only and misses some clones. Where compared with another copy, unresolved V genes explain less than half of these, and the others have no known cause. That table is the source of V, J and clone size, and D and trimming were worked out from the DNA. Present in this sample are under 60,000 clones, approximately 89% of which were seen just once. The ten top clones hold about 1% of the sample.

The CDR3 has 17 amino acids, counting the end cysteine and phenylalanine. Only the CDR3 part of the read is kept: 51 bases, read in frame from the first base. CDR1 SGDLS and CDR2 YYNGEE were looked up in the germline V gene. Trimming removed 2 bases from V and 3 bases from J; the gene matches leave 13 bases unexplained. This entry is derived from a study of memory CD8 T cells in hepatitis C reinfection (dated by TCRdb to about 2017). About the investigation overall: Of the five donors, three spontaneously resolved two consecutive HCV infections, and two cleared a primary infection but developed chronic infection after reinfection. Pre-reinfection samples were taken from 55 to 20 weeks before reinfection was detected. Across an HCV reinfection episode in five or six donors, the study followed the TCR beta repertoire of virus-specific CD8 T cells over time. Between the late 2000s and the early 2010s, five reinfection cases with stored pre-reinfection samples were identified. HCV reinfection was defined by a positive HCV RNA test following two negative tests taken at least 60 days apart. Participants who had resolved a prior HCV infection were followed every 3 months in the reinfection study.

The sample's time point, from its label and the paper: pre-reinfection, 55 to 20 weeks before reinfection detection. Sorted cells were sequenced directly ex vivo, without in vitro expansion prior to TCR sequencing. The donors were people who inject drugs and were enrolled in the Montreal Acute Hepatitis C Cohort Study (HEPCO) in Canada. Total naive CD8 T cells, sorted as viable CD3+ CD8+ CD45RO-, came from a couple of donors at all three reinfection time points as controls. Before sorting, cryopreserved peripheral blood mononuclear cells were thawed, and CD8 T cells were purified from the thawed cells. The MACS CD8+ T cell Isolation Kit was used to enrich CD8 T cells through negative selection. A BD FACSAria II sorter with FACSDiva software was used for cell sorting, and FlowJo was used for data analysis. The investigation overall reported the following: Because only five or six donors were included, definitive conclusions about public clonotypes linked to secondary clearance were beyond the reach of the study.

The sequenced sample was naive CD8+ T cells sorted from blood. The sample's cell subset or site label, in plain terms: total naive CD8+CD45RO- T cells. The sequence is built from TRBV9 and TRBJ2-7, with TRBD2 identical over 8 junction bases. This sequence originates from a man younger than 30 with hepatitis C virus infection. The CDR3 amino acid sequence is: CASSVGSGAGDFYEQYF. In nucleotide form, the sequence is TGTGCCAGCAGCGTCGGTAGCGGGGCGGGGGATTTCTACGAGCAGTACTTC.